The rows below give T cell receptor beta chains drawn from one sample of a study of beta chain features in type 1 diabetes. Some clones are missing from TCRdb's copy, which holds only in-frame ones; the method was immunoSEQ multiplex PCR. The sample includes some 240,000 clones, roughly 16% of them seen just once. The sample consisted of naive CD4+ T cells from blood. The receptors were sampled from a man aged 30-40 years with type 1 diabetes. The CDR3 runs from the conserved cysteine through the conserved F or W. D genes are given only for firm matches. The size entry is marked missing in some rows and otherwise reads once, few, many or a size class.

V	D	size	J	DNA	CDR3
TRBV4-3	NA	few	TRBJ2-7	TGCGCCAGCAGCCAAGAGTCCCAGGGGAGGTACGAGCAGTACTTC	CASSQESQGRYEQYF
TRBV7-2	TRBD2	few	TRBJ2-3	TGTGCCAGCAGCTCTGCAGCGGGGCCAGATACGCAGTATTTT	CASSSAAGPDTQYF
TRBV28	NA	few	TRBJ2-3	TGTGCCAGCAGTCTCCTCCGGCTCACAGATACGCAGTATTTT	CASSLLRLTDTQYF
TRBV7-2	TRBD1	NA	TRBJ1-5	TGTGCCAGCAGCTTAGGACAGGGAAGTCAGCCCCAGCATTTT	CASSLGQGSQPQHF
TRBV29-1	TRBD2	NA	TRBJ2-5	TGCAGCGTAACCGGGACTAGTAAAGAGACCCAGTACTTC	CSVTGTSKETQYF
TRBV5-1	TRBD2	NA	TRBJ2-5	TGCGCCAGCAGCCGAGGACTAGCGGCGCCGGAAGAGACCCAGTACTTC	CASSRGLAAPEETQYF
TRBV5-1	NA	few	TRBJ2-5	TGCGCCAGCAGCCCGGGCCGGGACTTTGAAGAGACCCAGTACTTC	CASSPGRDFEETQYF
TRBV29-1	NA	NA	TRBJ2-1	TGCAGCGTATCCTTACTCAGGCCTAATGAGCAGTTCTTC	CSVSLLRPNEQFF
TRBV27	NA	NA	TRBJ2-7	TGTGCCAGCAGTACAGGACAGGGTTTGGCGGGGGCCTACGAGCAGTACTTC	CASSTGQGLAGAYEQYF
TRBV29-1	NA	NA	TRBJ2-7	TGCAGCGTCAGACTCAGGGCCGGAGACTACGAGCAGTACTTC	CSVRLRAGDYEQYF
TRBV7-2	TRBD1	NA	TRBJ2-1	TGTGCCAGCAGCTTGGACAGGGGGCCCTACAATGAGCAGTTCTTC	CASSLDRGPYNEQFF
TRBV4-2	NA	NA	TRBJ2-3	TGTGCCAGCAGCCAAGATCGTGGGGGCGGGTATACGCAGTATTTT	CASSQDRGGGYTQYF
TRBV18	NA	NA	TRBJ2-6	TGTGCCAGCTCGCCAGGTACCGGGGCCAACGTCCTGACTTTC	CASSPGTGANVLTF
TRBV30	NA	NA	TRBJ1-1	TGTGCCTGGTCGAGGGGCGAGAACACTGAAGCTTTCTTT	CAWSRGENTEAFF
TRBV27	TRBD2	few	TRBJ2-4	TGTGCCAGCACCATAGCGGGATACGCCAAAAACATTCAGTACTTC	CASTIAGYAKNIQYF
TRBV5-1	NA	NA	TRBJ2-7	TGCGCCAGCAGACCAGGGGTAGGATACGAGCAGTACTTC	CASRPGVGYEQYF
TRBV5-1	TRBD2	NA	TRBJ2-4	TGCGCCAGCAGTCGAGGGACTATGGAGAACATTCAGTACTTC	CASSRGTMENIQYF
TRBV7-2	TRBD1	NA	TRBJ2-7	TGTGCCAGCAGCCCACCGACAGGGGGGATCTACGAGCAGTACTTC	CASSPPTGGIYEQYF
TRBV7-2	TRBD2	NA	TRBJ2-7	TGTGCCAGCAGCTTAGGGAGGACTAGTCCTGCCGAGCAGTACTTC	CASSLGRTSPAEQYF
TRBV27	NA	NA	TRBJ1-5	TGTGCCAGCAGTTTATCTCCCTCTCGTACGTTCAATCAGCCCCAGCATTTT	CASSLSPSRTFNQPQHF
TRBV29-1	NA	NA	TRBJ2-7	TGCAGCGTTGGGGACTCAAGCTCCTACGAGCAGTACTTC	CSVGDSSSYEQYF
TRBV14	TRBD2	NA	TRBJ2-3	TGTGCCAGCAGCCAACCCTTCGTAGCGGGGAGCACAGATACGCAGTATTTT	CASSQPFVAGSTDTQYF
TRBV28	NA	NA	TRBJ2-1	TGTGCCAGCAACTTAGGGGTGTCCTACAATGAGCAGTTCTTC	CASNLGVSYNEQFF
TRBV6-6	NA	NA	TRBJ2-1	TGTGCCAGCAGTTCTCGGCAGGGTGGCAATGAGCAGTTCTTC	CASSSRQGGNEQFF
TRBV20-1	TRBD1	few	TRBJ2-7	TGCAGTGTCCGGACAGGGGTCGAGCAGTACTTC	CSVRTGVEQYF
TRBV29-1	NA	NA	TRBJ2-1	TGCGGACCGGGGACCTACAATGAGCAGTTCTTC	CGPGTYNEQFF
TRBV29-1	NA	few	TRBJ2-3	TGCAGCGTTGTGGGGACACTCCTCACAGATACGCAGTATTTT	CSVVGTLLTDTQYF
TRBV18	NA	NA	TRBJ2-2	TGTGCCAGCTCACCATTGAGAGCGGAGAGCACCGGGGAGCTGTTTTTT	CASSPLRAESTGELFF
TRBV29-1	TRBD1	few	TRBJ2-3	TGCAGCGCGGACAGGGGTAAAGGAGATACGCAGTATTTT	CSADRGKGDTQYF
TRBV6-5	NA	NA	TRBJ1-2	TGTGCCAGCAGTTACTCGGTATCGCGGAACTATGGCTACACCTTC	CASSYSVSRNYGYTF
TRBV4-1	TRBD1	once	TRBJ2-7	TGCGCCAGCAGCCAAGTTTATAGACAGGGTGACTCCTACGAGCAGTACTTC	CASSQVYRQGDSYEQYF
TRBV28	NA	few	TRBJ2-3	TGTGCCAGCAGGTCGGGAGTCCTAGATACGCAGTATTTT	CASRSGVLDTQYF
TRBV28	NA	NA	TRBJ2-5	TGTGCCAGCAGTTTGCCCAGAACTCACCAAGAGACCCAGTACTTC	CASSLPRTHQETQYF
TRBV30	NA	NA	TRBJ1-5	TGTGCCTGGAGTGCAGGGAACAATCAGCCCCAGCATTTT	CAWSAGNNQPQHF
TRBV29-1	NA	few	TRBJ2-3	TGCAGCGTAACACAATCCACAGATACGCAGTATTTT	CSVTQSTDTQYF
TRBV6-4	TRBD1	NA	TRBJ1-1	TGTGCCAGCAGGACGGGACAGGGGGCAGCTGAAGCTTTCTTT	CASRTGQGAAEAFF
TRBV6-1	TRBD2	NA	TRBJ2-5	TGTGCCAGCAGTGCTCTAGCGGGCGGGCCGTACCAAGAGACCCAGTACTTC	CASSALAGGPYQETQYF
TRBV5-4	NA	few	TRBJ1-4	TGTGCCAGCAGCTTCAAAATTGGGGAAAAACTGTTTTTT	CASSFKIGEKLFF
TRBV27	TRBD2	few	TRBJ2-5	TGTGCCAGCATGGGACTAGCGGGAGCAGAGACCCAGTACTTC	CASMGLAGAETQYF
TRBV14	TRBD1	NA	TRBJ2-3	TGTGCCAGCAGCCGGGACAGGGGTACAGATACGCAGTATTTT	CASSRDRGTDTQYF